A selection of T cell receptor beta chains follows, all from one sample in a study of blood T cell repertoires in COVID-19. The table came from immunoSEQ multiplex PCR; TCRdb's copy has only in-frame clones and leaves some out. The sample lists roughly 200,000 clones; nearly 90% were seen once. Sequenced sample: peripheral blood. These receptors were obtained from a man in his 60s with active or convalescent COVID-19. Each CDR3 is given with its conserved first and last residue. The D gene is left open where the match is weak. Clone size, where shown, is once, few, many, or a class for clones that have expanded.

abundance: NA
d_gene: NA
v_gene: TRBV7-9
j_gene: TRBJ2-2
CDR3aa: CASSSGQNTGELFF
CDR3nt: TGTGCCAGCAGCTCGGGACAGAACACCGGGGAGCTGTTTTTT

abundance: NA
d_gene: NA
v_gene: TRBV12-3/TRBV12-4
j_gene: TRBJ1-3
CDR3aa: CASSLEAGRTIYF
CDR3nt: TGTGCCAGCAGTTTAGAGGCGGGCCGCACCATATATTTT

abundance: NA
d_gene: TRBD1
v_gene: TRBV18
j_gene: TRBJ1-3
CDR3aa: CASSPTFDRVGNTIYF
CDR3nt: TGTGCCAGCTCACCTACCTTTGACAGGGTTGGAAACACCATATATTTT

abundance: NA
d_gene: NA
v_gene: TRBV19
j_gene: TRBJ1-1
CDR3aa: CASSMIGRVNTEAFF
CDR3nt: TGTGCCAGTAGTATGATTGGCAGGGTGAACACTGAAGCTTTCTTT

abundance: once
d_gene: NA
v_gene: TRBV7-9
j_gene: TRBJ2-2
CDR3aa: CASSQKSAGELFF
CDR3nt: TGTGCCAGCAGCCAGAAATCTGCCGGGGAGCTGTTTTTT

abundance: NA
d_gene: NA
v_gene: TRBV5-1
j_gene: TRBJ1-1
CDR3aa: CASRRDATEAFF
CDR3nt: TGCGCCAGCAGGCGGGACGCCACTGAAGCTTTCTTT

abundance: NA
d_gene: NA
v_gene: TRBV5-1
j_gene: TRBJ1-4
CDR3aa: CASSLVGRTNEKLFF
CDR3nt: TGCGCCAGCAGCTTGGTCGGGAGGACTAATGAAAAACTGTTTTTT

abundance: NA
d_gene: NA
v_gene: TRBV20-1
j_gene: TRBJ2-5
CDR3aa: CSASPRLIQETQYF
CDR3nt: TGCAGTGCTAGTCCCCGACTGATCCAAGAGACCCAGTACTTC

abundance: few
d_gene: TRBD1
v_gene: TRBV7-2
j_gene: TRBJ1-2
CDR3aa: CASSAGQGYGYTF
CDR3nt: TGTGCCAGCAGCGCCGGACAGGGATATGGCTACACCTTC

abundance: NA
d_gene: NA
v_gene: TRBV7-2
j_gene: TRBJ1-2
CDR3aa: CASSLRGSRGYTF
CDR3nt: TGTGCCAGCAGCTTACGCGGGTCGCGTGGCTACACCTTC

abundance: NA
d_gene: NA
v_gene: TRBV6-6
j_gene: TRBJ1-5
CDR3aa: CASSYPGGHQPQHF
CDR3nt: TGTGCCAGCAGTTACCCGGGGGGTCATCAGCCCCAGCATTTT

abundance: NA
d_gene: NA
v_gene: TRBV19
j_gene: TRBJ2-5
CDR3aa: CASSSRLEGAQYF
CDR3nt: TGTGCCAGTAGTTCGCGACTCGAGGGGGCCCAGTACTTC

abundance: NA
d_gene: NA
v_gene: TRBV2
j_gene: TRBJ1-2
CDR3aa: CASSVGRGSNGYTF
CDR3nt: TGTGCCAGCAGTGTAGGCAGGGGATCGAACGGCTACACCTTC

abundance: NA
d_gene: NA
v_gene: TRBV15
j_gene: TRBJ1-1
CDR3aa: CATSGGMLNTEAFF
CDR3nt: TGTGCCACCAGCGGCGGGATGCTGAACACTGAAGCTTTCTTT

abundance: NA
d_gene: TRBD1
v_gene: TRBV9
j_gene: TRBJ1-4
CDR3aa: CASSPYPGTDNEKLFF
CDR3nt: TGTGCCAGCAGCCCGTACCCCGGGACAGATAATGAAAAACTGTTTTTT

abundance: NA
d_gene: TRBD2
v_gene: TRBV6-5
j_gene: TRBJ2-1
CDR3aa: CASSRGSSGNNEQFF
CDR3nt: TGTGCCAGCAGCAGAGGGTCTAGCGGTAACAATGAGCAGTTCTTC

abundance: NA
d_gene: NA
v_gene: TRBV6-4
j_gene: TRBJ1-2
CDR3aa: CASSDSNLGYTF
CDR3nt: TGTGCCAGCAGTGACTCTAATTTGGGCTACACCTTC

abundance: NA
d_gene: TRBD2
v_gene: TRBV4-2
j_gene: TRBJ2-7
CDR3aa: CASSQTGTSGGTSYEQYF
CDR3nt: TGTGCCAGCAGCCAGACCGGGACTAGCGGGGGGACATCCTACGAGCAGTACTTC

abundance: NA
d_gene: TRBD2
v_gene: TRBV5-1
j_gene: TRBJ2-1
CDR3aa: CASSLAAGGPGEQFF
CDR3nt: TGCGCCAGCAGCTTGGCTGCGGGGGGGCCGGGGGAGCAGTTCTTC

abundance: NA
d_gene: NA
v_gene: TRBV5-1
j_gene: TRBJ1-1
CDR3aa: CASSYQGGVDTEAFF
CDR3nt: TGCGCCAGCAGCTACCAAGGGGGGGTAGATACTGAAGCTTTCTTT

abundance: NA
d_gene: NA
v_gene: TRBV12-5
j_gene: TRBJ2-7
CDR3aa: CASGLLAAYEQYF
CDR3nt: TGTGCTAGTGGTTTGTTGGCAGCCTACGAGCAGTACTTC

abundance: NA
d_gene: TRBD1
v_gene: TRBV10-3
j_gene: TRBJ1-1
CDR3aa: CAIRARDRETEAFF
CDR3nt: TGTGCCATCAGGGCCAGGGACAGAGAAACTGAAGCTTTCTTT

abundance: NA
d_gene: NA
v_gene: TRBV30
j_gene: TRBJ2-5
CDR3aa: CAWSPLSSETQYF
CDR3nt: TGTGCCTGGAGTCCTCTGAGTTCAGAGACCCAGTACTTC

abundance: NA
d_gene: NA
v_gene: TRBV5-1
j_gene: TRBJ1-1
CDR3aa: CASSLAGQNMNTEAFF
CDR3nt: TGCGCCAGCAGCTTGGCAGGACAAAATATGAACACTGAAGCTTTCTTT

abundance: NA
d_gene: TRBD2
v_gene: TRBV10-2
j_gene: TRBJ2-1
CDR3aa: CASTGTSGGAGNEQFF
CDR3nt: TGCGCCAGCACCGGGACTAGCGGGGGGGCTGGAAATGAGCAGTTCTTC